This T cell receptor (beta chain) came from a study of T cells in localized non-small cell lung cancer (dated by TCRdb to 2018 to 2021). Background on the whole study: T cell repertoires of more than 200 early-stage NSCLC patients were analyzed, with tumors being compared against uninvolved tumor-adjacent lungs. A mean age of roughly 66 years was recorded for the NSCLC patients, of whom under 150 were male and some 99 were female. The cohort was made up of 236 treatment-naive NSCLC patients whose localized lung tumors had been resected.

A distance of 9 bases separates the germline ends of V and J, which lose 4 bases and 2 bases respectively. The CDR3 numbers 15 residues from cysteine through phenylalanine. The retained sequence is limited to the CDR3, 45 bases, with the frame set at the first base. CDR1 and CDR2 are drawn from the germline V gene (reference sequence): LNHDA, SQIVND. On the study overall, not on this receptor specifically: Of the top 100 tumor clones, a median of roughly 53 were detected in paired uninvolved adjacent lung; 28 were also among that lung's top 100. Since the design was exploratory, TCR variables were selected using unadjusted p-values with no false-discovery rate correction. Uninvolved tumor-adjacent lung showed the highest T cell clonality, higher than tumor, which suggests more focused antigenic responses in the adjacent lung. Multi-region tumor sequencing was not performed, so intratumor heterogeneity could not be excluded. Longer overall survival was associated with higher blood T cell density, whereas shorter survival was associated with higher adjacent-lung clonality.

The immunoSEQ Assay was used to sequence TCR beta CDR3 regions from DNA. Processing in the source paper ran as follows. To compute T cell density, TCR beta template counts were normalized to usable DNA, which was estimated by amplifying housekeeping genes. The preseqR package was used to estimate richness by extrapolating to 400,000 templates for PBMC samples and to 120,000 templates for tissue samples. Clonality was defined as one minus Pielou's evenness. Differential abundance testing on productive amino-acid clonotypes, with a minimum total count of 5 and an alpha of 0.1, was used to identify tissue-enriched TCRs. Repertoire overlap between compartments was quantified with the Jaccard Index and Morisita Overlap Index. GLIPH grouped TCR beta CDR3s together with public tetramer-defined viral CDR3s, and a viral motif had to include at least three viral sequences and also show V-gene enrichment. TCRdb limited this immuneACCESS table to in-frame rearrangements with V and J called. A share of clones is missing; checked studies link under half to unresolved V genes, and the rest is unexplained. Clonal size and the V and J genes are those of that table, whereas D and trimming came from the DNA. Present in this sample are under 35,000 clones, over 75% of which were seen just once. The ten top clones hold 4.2% of the sample.

At diagnosis, tumor, uninvolved tumor-adjacent lung and peripheral blood were collected and then preserved as a mix of FFPE and fresh-frozen material. Blood samples were analyzed as peripheral blood mononuclear cells for TCR repertoire profiling. This clone occurred once. The target of this receptor is not known. One base away there is no much larger clone; base qualities are not given. The chain employs TRBV19 and TRBJ1-6, and possibly TRBD1, on 5 matching bases. The source of this sequence is a woman aged 35 to 70 with stage III lung adenocarcinoma. Material: peripheral blood mononuclear cells, obtained before any cancer treatment. Here the CDR3 is given as CASSTGSTYNSPLHF. The DNA sequence is TGTGCCAGTAGTACAGGGTCAACCTATAATTCACCCCTCCACTTT.